This is a list of T cell receptor beta chains from one sample in a study of T cell repertoires in cytomegalovirus infection. TCRdb processed the reads anew with MiXCR; each CDR3 protein has one entry. Among some 120,000 distinct CDR3 sequences listed, roughly 32% were seen once. Antigens of these TCRs are unknown. Material: CD8+ T cells from cultured PBMCs, obtained from culture after CMV antigen stimulation. The receptors derive from a human donor in good health (CMV status not recorded). Some clones in this sample may be carry-over from other donors' samples. Both conserved end residues are part of each CDR3. The order of the fields is clone size, D gene, J gene, V gene, CDR3 DNA, CDR3 protein. A D gene is named only where the DNA matches it firmly. Clone size, where shown, is once, few, many, or a class for clones that have expanded.

size: once; D: -; J: TRBJ1-1; V: TRBV6-1; DNA: TGTGCCAGCAGTGAACAGAGGGCAGGCACTGAAGCTTTCTTT; CDR3: CASSEQRAGTEAFF
size: -; D: -; J: TRBJ1-5; V: TRBV28; DNA: TGTGCCAGCAGTTTCTCAAACAGTAACAATCAGCCCCAGCATTTT; CDR3: CASSFSNSNNQPQHF
size: -; D: TRBD1; J: TRBJ2-7; V: TRBV2; DNA: TGTGCCAGCAGTGGGGACAGGGGAGGGACCTACGAGCAGTACTTC; CDR3: CASSGDRGGTYEQYF
size: -; D: TRBD1; J: TRBJ2-7; V: TRBV4-3; DNA: TGCGCCAGCAGCCAGGGCGACAGGGGGCCTTTCTACGAGCAGTACTTC; CDR3: CASSQGDRGPFYEQYF
size: many; D: -; J: TRBJ2-3; V: TRBV7-6; DNA: TGTGCCAGCAGCTTAGGGGAGGATACGCAGTATTTT; CDR3: CASSLGEDTQYF
size: -; D: TRBD2; J: TRBJ2-2; V: TRBV6-1; DNA: TGTGCCAGCAGGGCGGGGGGGCATATCGGGGAGCTGTTTTTT; CDR3: CASRAGGHIGELFF
size: -; D: -; J: TRBJ2-1; V: TRBV20-1; DNA: TGCAGTGCAGCCGGGGTAGAGGGCAATGAGCAGTTCTTC; CDR3: CSAAGVEGNEQFF
size: few; D: -; J: TRBJ1-1; V: TRBV7-2; DNA: TGTGCCAGCAGCTTAGCACTCCAAAGGGAAGCTTTCTTT; CDR3: CASSLALQREAFF
size: few; D: -; J: TRBJ1-6; V: TRBV19; DNA: TGTGCCAGTAGTATTGGTGCAGGGATTAACTCACCCCTCCACTTT; CDR3: CASSIGAGINSPLHF
size: -; D: TRBD1; J: TRBJ1-4; V: TRBV20-1; DNA: TGCAGTGCACGGGACAGGGGGACCCGGGCTAATGAAAAACTGTTTTTT; CDR3: CSARDRGTRANEKLFF
size: few; D: -; J: TRBJ1-6; V: TRBV18; DNA: TGTGCCAGCTCACCACCGGTACCGGGACAACTCTATAATTCACCCCTCCACTTT; CDR3: CASSPPVPGQLYNSPLHF
size: many; D: -; J: TRBJ1-6; V: TRBV7-6; DNA: TGTGCCAGCAGTCACGGGACCTCCGGGGATTCACCCCTCCACTTT; CDR3: CASSHGTSGDSPLHF
size: few; D: -; J: TRBJ2-2; V: TRBV7-9; DNA: TGTGCCAGCAGCTTAGCGACCGGGCTGTTTTTT; CDR3: CASSLATGLFF
size: many; D: TRBD2; J: TRBJ2-5; V: TRBV20-1; DNA: TGCAGTGCTAGTTCCGGACTAGAGATGTACCAAGAGACCCAGTACTTC; CDR3: CSASSGLEMYQETQYF
size: -; D: TRBD2; J: TRBJ2-1; V: TRBV20-1; DNA: TGCAGTGCTAGAGAGGGGGGGACCCTGTACAATGAGCAGTTCTTC; CDR3: CSAREGGTLYNEQFF
size: few; D: -; J: TRBJ1-1; V: TRBV2; DNA: TGTGCCAGCAGTGTCGGGGGTGGTCTAGGGAACACTGAAGCTTTCTTT; CDR3: CASSVGGGLGNTEAFF
size: many; D: TRBD2; J: TRBJ2-7; V: TRBV7-2; DNA: TGTGCCAGCAGCTTGGACGGGGTGGGACTAGCCGGATACGAGCAGTACTTC; CDR3: CASSLDGVGLAGYEQYF
size: few; D: -; J: TRBJ2-2; V: TRBV11-2; DNA: TGTGCCAGCAGGAATCGCTTGGGGGCAAGGAACACCGGGGAGCTGTTTTTT; CDR3: CASRNRLGARNTGELFF
size: -; D: -; J: TRBJ2-7; V: TRBV7-9; DNA: TGTGCCAGCAGCTTAGCGAACGCGGCAGGCGAGCAGTACTTC; CDR3: CASSLANAAGEQYF
size: -; D: -; J: TRBJ2-5; V: TRBV5-4; DNA: TGTGCCAGCAGCCCTGCCGGGGAGACCCAGTACTTC; CDR3: CASSPAGETQYF
size: -; D: -; J: TRBJ2-3; V: TRBV7-3; DNA: TGTGCCAGCAGCTTAAGCAGGGCGAGGGGAGATACGCAGTATTTT; CDR3: CASSLSRARGDTQYF
size: many; D: -; J: TRBJ2-3; V: TRBV7-2; DNA: TGTGCCAGCAGCCCGAGCCGGGCAGCCGCCACAGATACGCAGTATTTT; CDR3: CASSPSRAAATDTQYF
size: -; D: -; J: TRBJ1-2; V: TRBV6-5; DNA: TGTGCCAGCAGTTACGCGGGACACAACTATGGCTACACCTTC; CDR3: CASSYAGHNYGYTF
size: -; D: -; J: TRBJ2-3; V: TRBV2; DNA: TGTGCCAGGGACACAGATACGCAGTATTTT; CDR3: CARDTDTQYF
size: many; D: -; J: TRBJ2-7; V: TRBV11-1; DNA: TGTGCCAGCAGCCGCCGGTGGGGGAGAAGCTACGAGCAGTACTTC; CDR3: CASSRRWGRSYEQYF
size: -; D: -; J: TRBJ2-7; V: TRBV7-9; DNA: TGTGCCAGCAGCGCCTCCCCGAACGAGCAGTACTTC; CDR3: CASSASPNEQYF
size: -; D: TRBD1; J: TRBJ2-7; V: TRBV27; DNA: TGTGCCAGCAGTTTTTGGGACAGGGTAGACGAGCAGTACTTC; CDR3: CASSFWDRVDEQYF
size: many; D: TRBD2; J: TRBJ2-3; V: TRBV7-2; DNA: TGTGCCAGCAGCTTAGCGAGATCCCGACTAGCGGGGGCCTTCACAGATACGCAGTATTTT; CDR3: CASSLARSRLAGAFTDTQYF
size: few; D: -; J: TRBJ2-7; V: TRBV6-1; DNA: TGTGCCAGCGGTACAGTCTACGAGCAGTACTTC; CDR3: CASGTVYEQYF
size: few; D: -; J: TRBJ1-6; V: TRBV6-5; DNA: TGTGCCAGCAGTTACTCGCGAAGGGTATCGGCCAATTCACCCCTCCACTTT; CDR3: CASSYSRRVSANSPLHF
size: -; D: -; J: TRBJ1-5; V: TRBV11-1; DNA: TGTGCCAGCAGCTTATGTCGGGACGCAAAGGTTCAGCCCCAGCATTTT; CDR3: CASSLCRDAKVQPQHF
size: -; D: TRBD1; J: TRBJ2-3; V: TRBV27; DNA: TGTGCCAGCAGTTTAAACCGGGACAGTAACACAGATACGCAGTATTTT; CDR3: CASSLNRDSNTDTQYF
size: once; D: -; J: TRBJ2-1; V: TRBV11-2; DNA: TGTGCCAGCAGCTTAGATCGAGTGGGCAATGAGCAGTTCTTC; CDR3: CASSLDRVGNEQFF
size: many; D: -; J: TRBJ2-3; V: TRBV24-1; DNA: TGTGCCACCAGTGAACTCGGGAGCACAGATACGCAGTATTTT; CDR3: CATSELGSTDTQYF
size: few; D: -; J: TRBJ2-6; V: TRBV15; DNA: TGTGCCACCAGCAGGAATTTCATTAGAATCTTATCTGGGGCCAACGTCCTGACTTTC; CDR3: CATSRNFIRILSGANVLTF
size: -; D: TRBD1; J: TRBJ2-7; V: TRBV12-3/TRBV12-4; DNA: TGTGCCAGCAGTTCCCAAATTGGACAGGCTCACTACGAGCAGTACTTC; CDR3: CASSSQIGQAHYEQYF
size: few; D: TRBD2; J: TRBJ2-1; V: TRBV6-5; DNA: TGTGCCAGCAGTTTCCATGGACTAGGGCCCCGCGAGCAGTTCTTC; CDR3: CASSFHGLGPREQFF
size: -; D: -; J: TRBJ1-5; V: TRBV20-1; DNA: TGCAGTGCCCTCAATGCAGGGGAGCCCCAGCATTTT; CDR3: CSALNAGEPQHF
size: many; D: TRBD1; J: TRBJ1-5; V: TRBV28; DNA: TGTGCCAGCAGTTCGAGCCGTATCACAGGGGTGGGGAATCAGCCCCAGCATTTT; CDR3: CASSSSRITGVGNQPQHF
size: few; D: -; J: TRBJ1-1; V: TRBV6-5; DNA: TGTGCCAGCAGTTACTTGGGGCCCGGTGAAGCTTTCTTT; CDR3: CASSYLGPGEAFF
size: few; D: TRBD1; J: TRBJ2-1; V: TRBV19; DNA: TGTGCCAGTAGTATAGATCCGACAGGGTGGAATGAGCAGTTCTTC; CDR3: CASSIDPTGWNEQFF
size: -; D: TRBD1; J: TRBJ1-2; V: TRBV4-3; DNA: TGCGCCAGCAGCCAGGGACAGGATTATGGCTACACCTTC; CDR3: CASSQGQDYGYTF
size: few; D: TRBD2; J: TRBJ2-1; V: TRBV27; DNA: TGTGCCAGCAGTCGACTGACTAGCCGCCCCTCCTACAATGAGCAGTTCTTC; CDR3: CASSRLTSRPSYNEQFF
size: -; D: -; J: TRBJ1-3; V: TRBV7-9; DNA: TGTGCCAGCAGCTTAACTGGAAACACCATATATTTT; CDR3: CASSLTGNTIYF
size: few; D: -; J: TRBJ1-1; V: TRBV7-9; DNA: TGTGCCAGCAGCTTAGGGGGGGCTACTGAAGCTTTCTTT; CDR3: CASSLGGATEAFF
size: -; D: -; J: TRBJ2-3; V: TRBV7-6; DNA: TGTGCCAGCAGCTTCACCGGCGGGAGCACAGATACGCAGTATTTT; CDR3: CASSFTGGSTDTQYF
size: few; D: -; J: TRBJ1-1; V: TRBV7-9; DNA: TGTGCCAGCAGCCCCAACGGAGGAGCCAACACTGAAGCTTTCTTT; CDR3: CASSPNGGANTEAFF
size: -; D: TRBD1; J: TRBJ1-5; V: TRBV12-3/TRBV12-4; DNA: TGTGCCAGCAGCCACGACAGGGCAGGCCAGCCCCAGCATTTT; CDR3: CASSHDRAGQPQHF
size: many; D: -; J: TRBJ2-1; V: TRBV7-2; DNA: TGTGCCAGCAGCTTAGTCGGCACCTCCTACAATGAGCAGTTCTTC; CDR3: CASSLVGTSYNEQFF
size: -; D: TRBD1; J: TRBJ2-7; V: TRBV7-9; DNA: TGTGCCAGCAGCGGGATGACAGGGGGGTACGAGCAGTACTTC; CDR3: CASSGMTGGYEQYF
size: -; D: -; J: TRBJ1-1; V: TRBV7-9; DNA: TGTGCTTCGGAGGGGAACACTGAAGCTTTCTTT; CDR3: CASEGNTEAFF
size: -; D: -; J: TRBJ2-7; V: TRBV4-2; DNA: TGTGCCAGCAGCTTCGGGCGGGGGCCCTACGAGCAGTACTTC; CDR3: CASSFGRGPYEQYF
size: -; D: TRBD1; J: TRBJ2-5; V: TRBV2; DNA: TGTGCCAGCAGATGGACAGGGGAGTACCAAGAGACCCAGTACTTC; CDR3: CASRWTGEYQETQYF